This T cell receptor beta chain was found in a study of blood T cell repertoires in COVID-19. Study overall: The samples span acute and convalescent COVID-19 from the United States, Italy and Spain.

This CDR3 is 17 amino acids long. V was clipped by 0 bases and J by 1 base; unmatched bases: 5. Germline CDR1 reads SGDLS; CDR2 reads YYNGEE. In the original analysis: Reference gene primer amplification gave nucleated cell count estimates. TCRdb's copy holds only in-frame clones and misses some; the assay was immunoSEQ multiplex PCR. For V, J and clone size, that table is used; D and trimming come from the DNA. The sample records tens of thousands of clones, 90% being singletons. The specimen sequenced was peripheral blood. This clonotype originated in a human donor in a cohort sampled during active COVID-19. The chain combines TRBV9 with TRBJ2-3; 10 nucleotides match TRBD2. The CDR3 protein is CASSVEASGSGTDTQYF. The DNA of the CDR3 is TGTGCCAGCAGCGTAGAGGCTAGCGGGAGCGGCACAGATACGCAGTATTTT.